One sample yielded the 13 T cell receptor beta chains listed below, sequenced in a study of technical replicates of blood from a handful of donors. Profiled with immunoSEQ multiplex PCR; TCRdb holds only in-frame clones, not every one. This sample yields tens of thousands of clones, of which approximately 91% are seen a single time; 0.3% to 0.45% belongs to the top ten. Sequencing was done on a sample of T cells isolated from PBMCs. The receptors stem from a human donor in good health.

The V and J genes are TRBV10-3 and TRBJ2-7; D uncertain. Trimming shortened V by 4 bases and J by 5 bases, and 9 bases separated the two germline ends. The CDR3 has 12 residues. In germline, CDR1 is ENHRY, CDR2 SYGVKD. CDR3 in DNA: TGTGCCATCAGTGTAAGAAGAGACGAGCAGTACTTC. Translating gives CAISVRRDEQYF.

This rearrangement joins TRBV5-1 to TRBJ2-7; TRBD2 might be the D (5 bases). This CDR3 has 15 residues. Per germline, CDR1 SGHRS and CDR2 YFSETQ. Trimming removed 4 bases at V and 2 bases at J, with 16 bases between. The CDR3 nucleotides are TGCGCCAGCAGCCCGGGGTCAATGTCCCCCTACGAGCAGTACTTC. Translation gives CASSPGSMSPYEQYF.

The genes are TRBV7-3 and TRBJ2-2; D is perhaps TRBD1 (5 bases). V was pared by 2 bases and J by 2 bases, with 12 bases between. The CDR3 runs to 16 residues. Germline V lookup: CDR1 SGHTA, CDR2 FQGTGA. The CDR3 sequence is CASSLPGPLNTGELFF. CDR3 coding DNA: TGTGCCAGCAGCTTACCAGGGCCCCTAAACACCGGGGAGCTGTTTTTT. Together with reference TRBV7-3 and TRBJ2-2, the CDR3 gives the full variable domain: GAGVSQTPSNKVTEKGKYVELRCDPISGHTALYWYRQSLGQGPEFLIYFQGTGAADDSGLPNDRFFAVRPEGSVSTLKIQRTERGDSAVYLCASSLPGPLNTGELFFGEGSRLTVL.

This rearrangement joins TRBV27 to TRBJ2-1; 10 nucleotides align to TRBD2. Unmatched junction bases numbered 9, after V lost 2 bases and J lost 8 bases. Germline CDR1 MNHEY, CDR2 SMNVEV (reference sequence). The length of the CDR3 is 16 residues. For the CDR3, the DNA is TGTGCCAGCAGTTTAGTGCCTAGCGGGAGACGTGATGAGCAGTTCTTC. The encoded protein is CASSLVPSGRRDEQFF.

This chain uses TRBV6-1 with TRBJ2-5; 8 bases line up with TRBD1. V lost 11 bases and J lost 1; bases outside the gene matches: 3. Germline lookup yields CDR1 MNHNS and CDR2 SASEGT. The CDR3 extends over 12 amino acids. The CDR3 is CAGQGVQETQYF. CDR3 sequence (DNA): TGTGCCGGACAGGGTGTCCAAGAGACCCAGTACTTC.

CDR3 residues: CASQTGFDGYTF. CDR3 coding DNA: TGTGCCAGCCAGACAGGGTTCGATGGCTACACCTTC. The rearrangement links TRBV25-1 to TRBJ1-2; 7 bases match TRBD1. Germline CDR1 and CDR2: MGHDK and SYGVNS. The J segment lost 6 bases and the V segment lost 8 bases, leaving 6 bases of the junction unmatched. The CDR3 has 12 amino acids.

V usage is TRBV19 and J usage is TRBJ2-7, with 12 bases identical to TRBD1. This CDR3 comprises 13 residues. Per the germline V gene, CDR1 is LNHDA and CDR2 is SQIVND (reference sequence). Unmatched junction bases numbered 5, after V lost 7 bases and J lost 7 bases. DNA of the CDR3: TGTGCCAGTAAGGGACAGGGGGCTTTAGAGCAGTACTTC. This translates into CASKGQGALEQYF.

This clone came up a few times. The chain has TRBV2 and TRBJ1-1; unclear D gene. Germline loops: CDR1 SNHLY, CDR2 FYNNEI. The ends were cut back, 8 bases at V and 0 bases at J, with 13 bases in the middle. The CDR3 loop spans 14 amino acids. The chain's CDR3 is CASGGRQMNTEAFF. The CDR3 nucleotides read TGTGCCAGCGGAGGCAGGCAGATGAACACTGAAGCTTTCTTT.

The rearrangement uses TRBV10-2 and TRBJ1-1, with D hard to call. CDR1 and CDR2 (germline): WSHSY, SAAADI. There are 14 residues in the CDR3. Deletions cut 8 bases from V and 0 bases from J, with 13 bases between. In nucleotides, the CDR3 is TGCGCCAGCGAGCGAGGCAGAATGAACACTGAAGCTTTCTTT. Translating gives CASERGRMNTEAFF.

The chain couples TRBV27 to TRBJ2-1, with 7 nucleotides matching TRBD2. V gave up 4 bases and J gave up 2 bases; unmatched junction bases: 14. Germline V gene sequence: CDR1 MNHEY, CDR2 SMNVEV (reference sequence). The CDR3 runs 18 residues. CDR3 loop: CASSSLISGGSPYNEQFF. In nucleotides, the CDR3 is TGTGCCAGCAGTTCATTAATCAGTGGCGGGAGTCCCTACAATGAGCAGTTCTTC.

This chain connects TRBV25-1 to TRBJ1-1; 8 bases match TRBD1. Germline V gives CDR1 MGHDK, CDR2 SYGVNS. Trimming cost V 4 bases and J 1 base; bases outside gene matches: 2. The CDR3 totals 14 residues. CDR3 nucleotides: TGTGCCAGCAGTGGGACAGGGCCGAACACTGAAGCTTTCTTT. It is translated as CASSGTGPNTEAFF.

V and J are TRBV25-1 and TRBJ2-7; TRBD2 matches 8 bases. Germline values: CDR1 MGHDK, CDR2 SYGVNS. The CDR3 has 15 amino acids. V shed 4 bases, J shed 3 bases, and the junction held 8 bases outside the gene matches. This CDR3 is CASSVPGGLYYEQYF. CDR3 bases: TGTGCCAGCAGTGTCCCGGGGGGGCTGTACTACGAGCAGTACTTC.

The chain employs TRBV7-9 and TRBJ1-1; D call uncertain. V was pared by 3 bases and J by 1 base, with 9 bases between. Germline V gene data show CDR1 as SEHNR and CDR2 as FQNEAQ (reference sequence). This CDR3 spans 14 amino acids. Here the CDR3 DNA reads TGTGCCAGCAGCTTCAGGCAACCGAACACTGAAGCTTTCTTT. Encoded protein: CASSFRQPNTEAFF. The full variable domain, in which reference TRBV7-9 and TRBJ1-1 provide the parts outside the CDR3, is DTGVSQNPRHKITKRGQNVTFRCDPISEHNRLYWYRQTLGQGPEFLTYFQNEAQLEKSRLLSDRFSAERPKGSFSTLEIQRTEQGDSAMYLCASSFRQPNTEAFFGQGTRLTVV.